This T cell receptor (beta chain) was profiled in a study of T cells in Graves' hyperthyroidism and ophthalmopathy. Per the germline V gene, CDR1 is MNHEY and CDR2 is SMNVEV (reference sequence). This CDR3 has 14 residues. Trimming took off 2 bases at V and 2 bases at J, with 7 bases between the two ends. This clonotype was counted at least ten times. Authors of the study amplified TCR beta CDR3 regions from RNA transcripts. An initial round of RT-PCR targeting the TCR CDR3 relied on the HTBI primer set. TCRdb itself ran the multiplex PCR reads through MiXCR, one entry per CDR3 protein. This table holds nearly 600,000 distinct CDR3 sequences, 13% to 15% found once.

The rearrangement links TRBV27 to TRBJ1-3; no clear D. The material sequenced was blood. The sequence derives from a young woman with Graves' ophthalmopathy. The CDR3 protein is CASSLGQTGNTIYF. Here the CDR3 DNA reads TGTGCCAGCAGTTTAGGTCAGACTGGAAACACCATATATTTT.